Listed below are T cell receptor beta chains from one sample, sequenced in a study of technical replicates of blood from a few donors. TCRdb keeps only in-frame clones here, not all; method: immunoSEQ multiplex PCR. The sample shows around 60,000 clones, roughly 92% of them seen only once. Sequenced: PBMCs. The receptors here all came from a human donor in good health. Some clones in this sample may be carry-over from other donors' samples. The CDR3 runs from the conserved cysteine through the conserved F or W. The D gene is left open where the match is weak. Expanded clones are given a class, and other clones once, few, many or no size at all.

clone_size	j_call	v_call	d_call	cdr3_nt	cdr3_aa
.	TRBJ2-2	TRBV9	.	TGTGCCAGCAGCGTAGCCCGCACCGGGGAGCTGTTTTTT	CASSVARTGELFF
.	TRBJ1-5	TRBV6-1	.	TGTGCCAGCAGTGAAGACGGGAGTTACCAGCCCCAGCATTTT	CASSEDGSYQPQHF
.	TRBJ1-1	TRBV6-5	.	TGTGCCAGCAGTTACGGGACCCAGGAGGGCACTGAAGCTTTCTTT	CASSYGTQEGTEAFF
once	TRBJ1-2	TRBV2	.	TGTGCCAGCAGGCAGGGGACCACTAACTATGGCTACACCTTC	CASRQGTTNYGYTF
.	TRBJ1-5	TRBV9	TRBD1	TGTGCCAGCAGCGCCGGACAGGGGGGGCCCCAGCATTTT	CASSAGQGGPQHF
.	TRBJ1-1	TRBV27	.	TGTGCCAGCAGTTTAGGGCAGAACACTGAAGCTTTCTTT	CASSLGQNTEAFF
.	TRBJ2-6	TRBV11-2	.	TGTGCCAGCAGCCCACAGGGATCTGTCTCTGGGGCCAACGTCCTGACTTTC	CASSPQGSVSGANVLTF
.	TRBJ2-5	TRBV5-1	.	TGCGCCAGCAGCTTGGTAGGCAGCGGTGAGGAGACCCAGTACTTC	CASSLVGSGEETQYF
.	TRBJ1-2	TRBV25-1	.	TGTGCCAGCAGTGAAGGGGGCGCGAAATTCGGGGACTATGGCTACACCTTC	CASSEGGAKFGDYGYTF
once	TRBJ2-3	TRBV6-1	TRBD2	TGTGCCAGCAGTGCCCCTAGAGCGGGGGGGACAGATACGCAGTATTTT	CASSAPRAGGTDTQYF
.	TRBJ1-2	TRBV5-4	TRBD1	TGTGCCAGCAGCAAGACAGGGGCGAGAGGCTACACCTTC	CASSKTGARGYTF
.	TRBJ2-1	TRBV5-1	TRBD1	TGCGCCAGCAGCGGGGGGACAGGGATCAATGAGCAGTTCTTC	CASSGGTGINEQFF
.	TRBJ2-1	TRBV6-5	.	TGTGCCAGCAGTGGATCAGGCAGAAACAATGAGCAGTTCTTC	CASSGSGRNNEQFF
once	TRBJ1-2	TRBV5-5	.	TGTGCCAGCAGCTTGGCCAGGGTCGACTATGGCTACACCTTC	CASSLARVDYGYTF
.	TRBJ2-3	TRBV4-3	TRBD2	TGCGCCAGCAGCAAGAGCGGGGGCCCCATAAATACGCAGTATTTT	CASSKSGGPINTQYF
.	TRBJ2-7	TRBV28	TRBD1	TGTGCCAGCAGCCGCCAACGACAGGGTCGAGGCGAGCAGTACTTC	CASSRQRQGRGEQYF
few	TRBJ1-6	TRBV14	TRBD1	TGTGCCAGCAGCCCGATACAGGGGACCTATAATTCACCCCTCCACTTT	CASSPIQGTYNSPLHF
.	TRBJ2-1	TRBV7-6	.	TGTGCCAGCAGCTCGTCCGTCCTGTTTGAGCAGTTCTTC	CASSSSVLFEQFF
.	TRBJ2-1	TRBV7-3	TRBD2	TGTGCCAGCAGCTCCCTCCGGGAGGGGGAGTTCTTC	CASSSLREGEFF
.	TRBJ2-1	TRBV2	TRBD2	TGTGCCAGCGGGACTACCCCCTACAATGAGCAGTTCTTC	CASGTTPYNEQFF
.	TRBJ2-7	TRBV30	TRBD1	TGTGCCTGGGAACCGGGACAGGGGACCGAGCAGTACTTC	CAWEPGQGTEQYF
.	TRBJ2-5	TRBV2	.	TGTGCCAGCAGTGGCAGGGGTGGTCAGGAGACCCAGTACTTC	CASSGRGGQETQYF
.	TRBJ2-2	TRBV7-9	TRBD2	TGTGCCAGCAGCGCCCAGCGGGGGGGCAACACCGGGGAGCTGTTTTTT	CASSAQRGGNTGELFF
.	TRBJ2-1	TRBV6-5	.	TGTGCCAGCAGTCTCTCGGGGAATGAGCAGTTCTTC	CASSLSGNEQFF
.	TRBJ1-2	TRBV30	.	TGTGCCTGGAGACGCCCCTCGGGGGGTCACTATGGCTACACCTTC	CAWRRPSGGHYGYTF
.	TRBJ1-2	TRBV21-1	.	TGTGCCAGCACCAAAGGGCGGGGGGGTAGCTATGGCTACACCTTC	CASTKGRGGSYGYTF
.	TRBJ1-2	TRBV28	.	TGTGCCAGCAGTCTCCTTGGGACAACCAATGGCTACACCTTC	CASSLLGTTNGYTF
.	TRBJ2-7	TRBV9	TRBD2	TGTGCCAGCAGCCCCACCCCGGGCGGGAGAAACGAGCAGTACTTC	CASSPTPGGRNEQYF
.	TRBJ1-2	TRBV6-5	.	TGTGCCAGCAGTTACTCGGGCAACTATGGCTACACCTTC	CASSYSGNYGYTF
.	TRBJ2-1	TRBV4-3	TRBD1	TGCGCCAGCAGCCAAGGAGGGGGACAGTACAATGAGCAGTTCTTC	CASSQGGGQYNEQFF
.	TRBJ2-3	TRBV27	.	TGTGCCAGCAGTTTCGGGGCGGGAAGCACAGATACGCAGTATTTT	CASSFGAGSTDTQYF
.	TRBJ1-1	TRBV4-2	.	TGTGCCAGCAGCCAAGATTACAGGGTGAACACTGAAGCTTTCTTT	CASSQDYRVNTEAFF
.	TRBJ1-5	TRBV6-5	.	TGTGCCAGCAGTTACACCGAGACAACTTACCATCAGCCCCAGCATTTT	CASSYTETTYHQPQHF
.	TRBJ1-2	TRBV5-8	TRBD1	TGTGCCAGCAGCTTGGAGACAGGGGCTGTCTATGGCTACACCTTC	CASSLETGAVYGYTF
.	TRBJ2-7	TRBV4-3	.	TGCGCCAGCAGCCAAGATAATGGGGGGAGCTCCTACGAGCAGTACTTC	CASSQDNGGSSYEQYF
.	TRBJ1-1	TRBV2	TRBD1	TGTGCCAGCACCTTTGGGGGACAGGCAGCCCTTGAAGCTTTCTTT	CASTFGGQAALEAFF
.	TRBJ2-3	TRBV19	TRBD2	TGTGCCAGCCGTAGCGGGGCCACAGATACGCAGTATTTT	CASRSGATDTQYF
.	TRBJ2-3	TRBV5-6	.	TGTGCCAGCAGCTTGAGGGTTAGCGTGTTCACAGATACGCAGTATTTT	CASSLRVSVFTDTQYF
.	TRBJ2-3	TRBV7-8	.	TGTGCCAGCAGCCCACAGGGTTCGGTAGATACGCAGTATTTT	CASSPQGSVDTQYF
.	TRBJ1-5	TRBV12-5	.	TGTGCTAGTTCGCAGGGGTTCGGCAATCAGCCCCAGCATTTT	CASSQGFGNQPQHF
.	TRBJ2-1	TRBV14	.	TGTGCCAGCAGCCAAGTTGTGACAGAGTTTTACAATGAGCAGTTCTTC	CASSQVVTEFYNEQFF
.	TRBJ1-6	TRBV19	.	TGTGCCAGTAGTATAATCGCAGGGGATTCACCCCTCCACTTT	CASSIIAGDSPLHF
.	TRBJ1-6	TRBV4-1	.	TGCGCCAGCAGCCAAGAAGGGACTAATAATTCACCCCTCCACTTT	CASSQEGTNNSPLHF
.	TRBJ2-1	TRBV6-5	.	TGTGCCAGCAGTTACGAACAGGGTGTCTACAATGAGCAGTTCTTC	CASSYEQGVYNEQFF
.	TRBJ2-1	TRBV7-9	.	TGTGCCAGCAGCCCGCGGACAGTCCGTCGGACCTATAATGAGCAGTTCTTC	CASSPRTVRRTYNEQFF
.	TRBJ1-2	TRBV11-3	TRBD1	TGTGCCAGCAGCTTTCTAAGGACAGGGGGTTGTTATGGCTACACCTTC	CASSFLRTGGCYGYTF
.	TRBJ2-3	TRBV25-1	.	TGTGCCAGCAGTGGGGTCGGCCACGGATTCCGACAGACAGATACGCAGTATTTT	CASSGVGHGFRQTDTQYF
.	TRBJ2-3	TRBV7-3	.	TGTGCCAGCGCAGTGGGGCCCTCCACAGATACGCAGTATTTT	CASAVGPSTDTQYF
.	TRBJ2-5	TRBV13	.	TGTGCCAGCAGCCAAAGGGGAGAGACCCAGTACTTC	CASSQRGETQYF
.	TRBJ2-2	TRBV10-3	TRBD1	TGTGCCATCAGGCCCGACAGGGCCGGGGAGCTGTTTTTT	CAIRPDRAGELFF
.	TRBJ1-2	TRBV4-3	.	TGCGCCAGCAGCCAAGGTGGAGCAGGGTATTTTGGCTACACCTTC	CASSQGGAGYFGYTF
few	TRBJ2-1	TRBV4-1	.	TGCGCCAGCGGGGGCATACCTAGGGGTGAGCAGTTCTTC	CASGGIPRGEQFF
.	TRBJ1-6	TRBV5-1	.	TGCGCCAGCAGCTTGGTCGGGAATAATTCACCCCTCCACTTT	CASSLVGNNSPLHF
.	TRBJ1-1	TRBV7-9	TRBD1	TGTGCCAGCAGCGTTGGGACAGGACGCACTGAAGCTTTCTTT	CASSVGTGRTEAFF
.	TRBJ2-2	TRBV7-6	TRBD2	TGTGCCAGCAGCTTAGTAGCGGGCACCGGGGAGCTGTTTTTT	CASSLVAGTGELFF